Below, 5 T cell receptor beta chains from the same sample are listed, as sequenced in a study of shared clonotypes between healthy human individuals. The repertoire was sequenced with immunoSEQ multiplex PCR; TCRdb's copy has only in-frame clones and lacks some. The data hold a few million clones, with more than 90% observed a single time. The sample was naive CD4+ T cells sorted from blood. Subset here: CD45RA+ positively selected. These receptors all stem from a man between 18 and 35 years old in good health.

This chain uses TRBV6-4 with TRBJ2-6; D unresolved. The CDR3 spans 15 residues. V lost 3 bases to trimming and J lost 2 bases, with 8 bases between them. The V gene's germline CDR1 is MRHNA and CDR2 SNTAGT. DNA of the CDR3: TGTGCCAGCAGTGAGCAAGGAACTGGGGCCAACGTCCTGACTTTC. It translates to CASSEQGTGANVLTF.

The V call is TRBV12-5, the J call TRBJ2-7; D unclear. Trimming shortened V by 0 bases and J by 2 bases, and 17 bases separated the two germline ends. Germline CDR1 is LGHNT and CDR2 is FRNRAP. This CDR3 region has 17 residues. The CDR3 loop reads CASGLVRTTGGPYEQYF. The CDR3 bases are TGTGCTAGTGGTTTGGTAAGGACGACCGGCGGCCCCTACGAGCAGTACTTC. Full variable domain (outside the CDR3, taken from reference TRBV12-5 and TRBJ2-7): DARVTQTPRHKVTEMGQEVTMRCQPILGHNTVFWYRQTMMQGLELLAYFRNRAPLDDSGMPKDRFSAEMPDATLATLKIQPSEPRDSAVYFCASGLVRTTGGPYEQYFGPGTRLTVT.

This rearrangement joins TRBV6-5 to TRBJ2-3; tentatively, D is TRBD1 (6 bases). This CDR3 contains 16 residues. The germline V gene has CDR1 MNHEY and CDR2 SVGAGI. V lost 0 bases to trimming and J lost 6 bases, with 16 bases between them. The CDR3 coding sequence is TGTGCCAGCAGTTACTCCCGGACAGTCATCACCGATACGCAGTATTTT. Translating gives CASSYSRTVITDTQYF.

The chain links TRBV5-1 to TRBJ2-1; 13 positions agree with TRBD2. V shed 4 bases and J 7 bases; nucleotides not matched to a gene: 5. From germline, CDR1 is SGHRS and CDR2 YFSETQ. The CDR3 is 15 residues long. The DNA for the CDR3 is TGCGCCAGCAGCGGAACTAGCGGGGGGGCGAATGAGCAGTTCTTC. It specifies CASSGTSGGANEQFF.

V and J are TRBV5-1 and TRBJ2-3, with 7 bases fitting TRBD2. Germline V gives CDR1 SGHRS, CDR2 YFSETQ. The CDR3 runs to 16 residues. With 0 bases clipped from V and 2 bases from J, the junction kept 6 bases outside the gene matches. The CDR3 here is CASSLGAQRDTDTQYF. Written as DNA, the CDR3 is TGCGCCAGCAGCTTGGGGGCACAGCGGGACACAGATACGCAGTATTTT.